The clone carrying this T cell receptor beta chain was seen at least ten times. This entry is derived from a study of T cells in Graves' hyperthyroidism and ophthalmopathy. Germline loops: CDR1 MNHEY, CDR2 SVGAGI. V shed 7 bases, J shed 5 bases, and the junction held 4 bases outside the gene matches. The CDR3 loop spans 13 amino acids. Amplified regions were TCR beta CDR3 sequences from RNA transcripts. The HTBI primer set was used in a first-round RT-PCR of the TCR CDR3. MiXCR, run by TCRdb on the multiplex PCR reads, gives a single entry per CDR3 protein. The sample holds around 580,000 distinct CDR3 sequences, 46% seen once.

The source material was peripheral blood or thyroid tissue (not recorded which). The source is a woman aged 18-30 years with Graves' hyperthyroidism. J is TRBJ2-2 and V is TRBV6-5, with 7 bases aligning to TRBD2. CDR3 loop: CASIARGTGELFF. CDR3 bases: TGTGCCAGCATCGCGCGGGGGACCGGGGAGCTGTTTTTT.